The clone carrying this T cell receptor beta chain was counted ten times or more. No antigen is known for it. The entry originates in a study of T cells in Graves' hyperthyroidism and ophthalmopathy. Study in general: The authors collected peripheral blood at initial diagnosis, before any treatment.

The study excluded patients with uncontrolled infection, other autoimmune disease, pregnancy or lactation. Source material for PBMCs was 9 to 10 ml fresh peripheral blood. The CDR3 has 16 residues. V lost 1 base to trimming and J lost 3 bases; unmatched junction nucleotides: 5. Authors of the study amplified TCR beta CDR3 regions from RNA transcripts. HTBI primers were employed in a first-round RT-PCR of the TCR CDR3. TCRdb passed the multiplex PCR reads through MiXCR, listing each CDR3 protein once. The sample includes hundreds of thousands of distinct CDR3 sequences, 14% of them seen just once. Study observations and caveats: Ophthalmopathy and stable hyperthyroidism were separated by a 13 V-J model.

This sequence was found in a woman aged 40 to 50 with Graves' hyperthyroidism. V usage is TRBV12-3 or TRBV12-4 and J usage is TRBJ2-7; 11 nucleotides agree with TRBD2. Source material: blood. This CDR3 reads CASSLGLAGGVYEQYF. The CDR3 bases are TGTGCCAGCAGTTTAGGCCTAGCGGGGGGTGTCTACGAGCAGTACTTC.